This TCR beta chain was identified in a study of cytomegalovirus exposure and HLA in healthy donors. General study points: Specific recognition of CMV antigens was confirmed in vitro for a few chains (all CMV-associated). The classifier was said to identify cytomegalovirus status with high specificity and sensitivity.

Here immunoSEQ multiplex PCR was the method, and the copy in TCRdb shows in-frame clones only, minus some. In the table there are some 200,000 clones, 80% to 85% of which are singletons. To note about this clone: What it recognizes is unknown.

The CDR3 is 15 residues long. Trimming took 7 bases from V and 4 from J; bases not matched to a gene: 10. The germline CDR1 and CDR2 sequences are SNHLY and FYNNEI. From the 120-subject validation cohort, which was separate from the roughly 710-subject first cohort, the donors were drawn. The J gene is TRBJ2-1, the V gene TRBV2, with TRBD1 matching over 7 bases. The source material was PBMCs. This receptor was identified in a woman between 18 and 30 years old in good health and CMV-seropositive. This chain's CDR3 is CASKSTGTYYNEQFF. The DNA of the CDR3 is TGTGCCAGCAAATCGACAGGGACCTATTACAATGAGCAGTTCTTC.